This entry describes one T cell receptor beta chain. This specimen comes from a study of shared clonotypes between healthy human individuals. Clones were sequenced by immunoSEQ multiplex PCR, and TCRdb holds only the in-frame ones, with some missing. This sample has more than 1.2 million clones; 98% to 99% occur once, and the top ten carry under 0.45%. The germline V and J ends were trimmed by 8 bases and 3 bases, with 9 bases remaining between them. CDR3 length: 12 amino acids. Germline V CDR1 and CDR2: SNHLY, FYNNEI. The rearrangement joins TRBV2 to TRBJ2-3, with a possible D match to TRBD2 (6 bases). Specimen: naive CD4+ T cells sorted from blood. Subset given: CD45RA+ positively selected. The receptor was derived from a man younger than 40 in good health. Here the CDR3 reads CASGTGTDTQYF. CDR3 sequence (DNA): TGTGCCAGCGGGACTGGTACAGATACGCAGTATTTT.